The clone carrying this T cell receptor (beta chain) was detected a few times. Antigen specificity is unknown. The CDR3 loop spans 15 amino acids. Looked up from germline, CDR1 is SGDLS and CDR2 is YYNGEE. The ends lost 0 bases at V and 9 bases at J; junction bases unmatched: 4. This sample was included in a study of cytomegalovirus exposure and HLA in healthy donors. Findings and limits, study-wide: It was shown in a later analysis that HLA-associated TCR beta chains were more clonally expanded than other, equally common chains. The likely explanation for a cluster of highly shared sequence variants was sequencing artifact. Researchers reported in a later analysis that a missense DCLRE1C variant was tied to TCR beta V- and J-gene trimming.

The PCR had 60 Vbeta and 13 Jbeta primers. Profiled with immunoSEQ multiplex PCR; TCRdb holds only in-frame clones, not every one. The data contain 100,000 to 150,000 clones, over 70% of them seen just once; the ten biggest clones take up 2.5% to 3.5%. The specimen was PBMCs. The TCR sequence derives from a woman aged 45-60 years in good health and CMV-seronegative. The chain is built from TRBV9 and TRBJ2-1; 12 nucleotides line up with TRBD2. Here the CDR3 reads CASSVDLAGGREQFF. The CDR3 coding sequence is TGTGCCAGCAGCGTAGACCTAGCGGGAGGGCGTGAGCAGTTCTTC.